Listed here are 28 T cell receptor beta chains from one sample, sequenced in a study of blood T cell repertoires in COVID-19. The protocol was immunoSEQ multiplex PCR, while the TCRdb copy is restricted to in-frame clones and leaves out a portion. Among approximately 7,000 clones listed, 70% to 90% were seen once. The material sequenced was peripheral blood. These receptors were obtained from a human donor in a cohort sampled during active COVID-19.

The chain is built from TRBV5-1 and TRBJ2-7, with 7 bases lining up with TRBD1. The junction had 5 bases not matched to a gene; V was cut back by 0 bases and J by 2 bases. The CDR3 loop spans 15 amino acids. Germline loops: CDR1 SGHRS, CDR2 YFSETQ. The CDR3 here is CASSLGDRVTYEQYF. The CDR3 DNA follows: TGCGCCAGCAGCTTGGGCGACAGGGTGACCTACGAGCAGTACTTC.

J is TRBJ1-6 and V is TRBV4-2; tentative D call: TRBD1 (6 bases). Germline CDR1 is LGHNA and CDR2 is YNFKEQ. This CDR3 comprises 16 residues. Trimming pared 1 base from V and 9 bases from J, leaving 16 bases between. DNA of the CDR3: TGTGCCAGCAGCCAAGTGGGGGCAGGGGCGGGTTCACCCCTCCACTTT. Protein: CASSQVGAGAGSPLHF.

The CDR3 coding sequence is TGTGCCAGCAGCTTCAGCGAATACAATGAGCAGTTCTTC. Its translation: CASSFSEYNEQFF. The genes are TRBV7-9 and TRBJ2-1; no reliable D call. Deletions cut 3 bases from V and 4 bases from J, with 7 bases between. The CDR3 has 13 residues. Germline V gene sequence: CDR1 SEHNR, CDR2 FQNEAQ (reference sequence).

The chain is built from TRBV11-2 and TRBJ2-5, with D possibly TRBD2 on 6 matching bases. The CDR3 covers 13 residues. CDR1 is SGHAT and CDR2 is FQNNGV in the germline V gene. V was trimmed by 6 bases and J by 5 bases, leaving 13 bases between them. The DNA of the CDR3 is TGTGCCAGCAGACGAGCGGGTGGGGAGACCCAGTACTTC. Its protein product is CASRRAGGETQYF.

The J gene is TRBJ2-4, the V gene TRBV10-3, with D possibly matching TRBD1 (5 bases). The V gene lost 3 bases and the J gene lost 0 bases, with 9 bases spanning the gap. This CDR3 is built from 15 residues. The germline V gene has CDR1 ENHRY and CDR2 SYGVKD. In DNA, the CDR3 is TGTGCCATCAGTGATGGGCAGGGAGCCAAAAACATTCAGTACTTC. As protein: CAISDGQGAKNIQYF.

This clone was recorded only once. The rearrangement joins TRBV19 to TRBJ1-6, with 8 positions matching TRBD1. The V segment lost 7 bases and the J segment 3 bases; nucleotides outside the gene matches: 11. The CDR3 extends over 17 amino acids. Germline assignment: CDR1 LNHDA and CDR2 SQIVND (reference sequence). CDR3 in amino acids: CASTYGQGRNYNSPLHF. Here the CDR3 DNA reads TGTGCCAGTACTTACGGACAGGGCCGGAACTATAATTCACCCCTCCACTTT.

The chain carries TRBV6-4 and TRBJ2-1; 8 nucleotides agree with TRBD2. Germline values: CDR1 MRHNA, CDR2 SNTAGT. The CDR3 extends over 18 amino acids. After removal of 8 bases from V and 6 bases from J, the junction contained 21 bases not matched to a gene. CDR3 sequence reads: CASEFRGSGNEGRNEQFF. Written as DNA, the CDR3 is TGTGCCAGCGAGTTCAGGGGTAGCGGGAATGAGGGTCGCAATGAGCAGTTCTTC.

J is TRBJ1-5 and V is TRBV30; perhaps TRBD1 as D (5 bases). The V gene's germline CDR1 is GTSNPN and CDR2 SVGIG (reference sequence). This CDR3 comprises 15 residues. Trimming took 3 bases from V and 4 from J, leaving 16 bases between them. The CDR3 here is CAWSAGQGGNQPQHF. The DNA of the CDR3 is TGTGCCTGGAGCGCCGGTCAGGGAGGGAATCAGCCCCAGCATTTT.

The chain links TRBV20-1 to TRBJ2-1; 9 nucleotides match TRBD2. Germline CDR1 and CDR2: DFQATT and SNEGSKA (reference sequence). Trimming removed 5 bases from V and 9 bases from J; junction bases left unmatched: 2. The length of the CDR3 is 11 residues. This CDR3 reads CSAPAGGEQFF. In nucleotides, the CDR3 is TGCAGTGCTCCAGCGGGGGGTGAGCAGTTCTTC.

The CDR3 DNA sequence: TGTGCCAGCAGCCCCGGGACTAGCACAGATACGCAGTATTTT. Translation gives CASSPGTSTDTQYF. This chain uses TRBV7-6 with TRBJ2-3, with a possible D match to TRBD2 (6 bases). The germline V and J ends were trimmed by 5 bases and 0 bases, with 9 bases remaining between them. Germline loops: CDR1 SGHVS, CDR2 FNYEAQ. This CDR3 contains 14 residues.

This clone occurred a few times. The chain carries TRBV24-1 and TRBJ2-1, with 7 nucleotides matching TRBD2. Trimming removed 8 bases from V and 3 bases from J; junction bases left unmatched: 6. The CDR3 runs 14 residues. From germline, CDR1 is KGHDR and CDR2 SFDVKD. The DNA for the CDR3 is TGTGCCACCATCGGGGGGAATGGCTACAATGAGCAGTTCTTC. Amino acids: CATIGGNGYNEQFF.

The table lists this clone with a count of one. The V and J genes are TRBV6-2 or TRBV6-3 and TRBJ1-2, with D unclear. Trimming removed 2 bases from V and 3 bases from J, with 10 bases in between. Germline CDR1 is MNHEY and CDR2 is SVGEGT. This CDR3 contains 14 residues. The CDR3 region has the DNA TGTGCCAGCAGTTACCAAACATCTCACTATGGCTACACCTTC. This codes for CASSYQTSHYGYTF.

CDR3 sequence reads: CASTLLTGRFTDTQYF. Here the CDR3 DNA reads TGTGCCAGCACCCTGTTGACAGGGCGATTCACAGATACGCAGTATTTT. The chain uses TRBV21-1 and TRBJ2-3; the table's TRBD1 call for D was not verified on the DNA. TRBV21-1 is shown as a pseudogene. The CDR3 has 16 residues.

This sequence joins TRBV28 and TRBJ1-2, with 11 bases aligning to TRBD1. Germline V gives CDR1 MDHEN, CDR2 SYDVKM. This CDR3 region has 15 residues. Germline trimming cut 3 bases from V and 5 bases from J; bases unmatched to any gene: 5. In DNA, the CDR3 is TGTGCCAGCAGTTTGGGGGGACAGGGGGAATATGGCTACACCTTC. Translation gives CASSLGGQGEYGYTF.

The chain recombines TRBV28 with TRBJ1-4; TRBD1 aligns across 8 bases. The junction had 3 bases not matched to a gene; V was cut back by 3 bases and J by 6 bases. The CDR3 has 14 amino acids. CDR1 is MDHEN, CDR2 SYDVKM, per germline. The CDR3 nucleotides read TGTGCCAGCAGTTTGGGACAGGCCCATGAAAAACTGTTTTTT. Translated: CASSLGQAHEKLFF.

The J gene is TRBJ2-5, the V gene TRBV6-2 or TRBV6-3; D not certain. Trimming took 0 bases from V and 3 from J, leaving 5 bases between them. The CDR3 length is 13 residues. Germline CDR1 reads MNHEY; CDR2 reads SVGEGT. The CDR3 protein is CASSYSPEETQYF. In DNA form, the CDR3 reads TGTGCCAGCAGTTACTCCCCGGAAGAGACCCAGTACTTC.

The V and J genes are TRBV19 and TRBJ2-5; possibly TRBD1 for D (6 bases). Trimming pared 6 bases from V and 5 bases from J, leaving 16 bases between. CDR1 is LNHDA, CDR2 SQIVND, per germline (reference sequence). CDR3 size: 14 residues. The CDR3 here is CASRPTGGLETQYF. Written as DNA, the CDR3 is TGTGCCAGTAGGCCGACAGGCGGTCTGGAGACCCAGTACTTC. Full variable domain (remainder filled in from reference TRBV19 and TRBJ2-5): DGGITQSPKYLFRKEGQNVTLSCEQNLNHDAMYWYRQDPGQGLRLIYYSQIVNDFQKGDIAEGYSVSREKKESFPLTVTSAQKNPTAFYLCASRPTGGLETQYFGPGTRLLVL.

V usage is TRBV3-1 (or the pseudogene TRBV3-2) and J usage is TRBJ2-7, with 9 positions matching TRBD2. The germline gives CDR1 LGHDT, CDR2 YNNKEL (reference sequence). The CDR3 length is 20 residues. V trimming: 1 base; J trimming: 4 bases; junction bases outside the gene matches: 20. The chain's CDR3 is CASSQGRSGRIAGAGYEQYF. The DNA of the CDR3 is TGTGCCAGCAGCCAAGGGCGTTCAGGGCGTATAGCGGGGGCTGGATACGAGCAGTACTTC.

The CDR3 reads CASSFIQETQYF. The CDR3 DNA is TGTGCCAGCAGCTTTATACAAGAGACCCAGTACTTC. The chain is built from TRBV7-2 and TRBJ2-5; D unclear. Per the germline V gene, CDR1 is SGHTA and CDR2 is FQGNSA. The V end lost 3 bases, the J end lost 2 bases, and 4 bases lay between the germline ends. CDR3 length: 12 amino acids.

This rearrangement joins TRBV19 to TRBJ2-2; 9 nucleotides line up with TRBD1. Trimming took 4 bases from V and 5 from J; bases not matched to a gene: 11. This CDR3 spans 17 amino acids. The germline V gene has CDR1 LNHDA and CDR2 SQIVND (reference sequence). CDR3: CASSRTGTGPKTGELFF. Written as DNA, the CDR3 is TGTGCCAGTAGTAGGACCGGGACAGGGCCCAAGACCGGGGAGCTGTTTTTT.

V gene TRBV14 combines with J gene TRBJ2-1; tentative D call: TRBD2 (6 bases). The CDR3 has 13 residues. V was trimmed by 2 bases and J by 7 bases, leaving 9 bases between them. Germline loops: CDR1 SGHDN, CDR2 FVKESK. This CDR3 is CASSQWTTNEQFF. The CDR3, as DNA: TGTGCCAGCAGCCAATGGACTACTAATGAGCAGTTCTTC. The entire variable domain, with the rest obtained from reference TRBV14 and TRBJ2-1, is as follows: EAGVTQFPSHSVIEKGQTVTLRCDPISGHDNLYWYRRVMGKEIKFLLHFVKESKQDESGMPNNRFLAERTGGTYSTLKVQPAELEDSGVYFCASSQWTTNEQFFGPGTRLTVL.

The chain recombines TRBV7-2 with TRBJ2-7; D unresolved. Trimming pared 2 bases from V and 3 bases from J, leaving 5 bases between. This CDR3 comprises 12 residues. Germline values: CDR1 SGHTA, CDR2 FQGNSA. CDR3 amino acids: CASSLNNYEQYF. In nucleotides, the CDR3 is TGTGCCAGCAGCTTAAATAACTACGAGCAGTACTTC.

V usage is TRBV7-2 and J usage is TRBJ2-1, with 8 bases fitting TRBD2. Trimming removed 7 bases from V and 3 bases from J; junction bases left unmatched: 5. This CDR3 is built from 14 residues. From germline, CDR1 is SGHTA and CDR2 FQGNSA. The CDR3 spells CASNPGLDYNEQFF. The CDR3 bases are TGTGCCAGCAACCCGGGACTAGACTACAATGAGCAGTTCTTC.

The CDR3 DNA is TGTGCCAGCAGTTCAGGATGGGGGGAATTGACCGGGGAGCTGTTTTTT. This gives the protein CASSSGWGELTGELFF. The chain couples TRBV27 to TRBJ2-2; TRBD2 might be the D (6 bases). V was cut by 4 bases and J by 5 bases, with 17 bases left in between. The CDR3 spans 16 residues. Germline CDR1 MNHEY, CDR2 SMNVEV (reference sequence).

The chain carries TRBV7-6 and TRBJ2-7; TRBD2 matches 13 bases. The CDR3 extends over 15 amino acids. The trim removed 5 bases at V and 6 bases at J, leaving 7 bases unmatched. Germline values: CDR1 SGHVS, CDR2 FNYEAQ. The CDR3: CASSEWTSGSLEQYF. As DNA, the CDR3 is TGTGCCAGCAGCGAATGGACTAGCGGGAGCCTCGAGCAGTACTTC.

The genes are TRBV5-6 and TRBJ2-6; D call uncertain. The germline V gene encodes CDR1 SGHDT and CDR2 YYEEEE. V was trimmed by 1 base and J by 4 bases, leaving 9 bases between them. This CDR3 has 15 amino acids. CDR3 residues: CASSLLGAGANVLTF. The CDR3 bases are TGTGCCAGCAGCTTGCTAGGTGCCGGGGCCAACGTCCTGACTTTC.

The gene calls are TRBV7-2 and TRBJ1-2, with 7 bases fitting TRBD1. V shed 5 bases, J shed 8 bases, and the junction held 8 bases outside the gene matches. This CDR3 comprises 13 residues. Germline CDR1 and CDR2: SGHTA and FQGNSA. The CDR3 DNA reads TGTGCCAGCAGCCCCAGGGGGGCGGAAGGCTACACCTTC. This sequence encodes CASSPRGAEGYTF.

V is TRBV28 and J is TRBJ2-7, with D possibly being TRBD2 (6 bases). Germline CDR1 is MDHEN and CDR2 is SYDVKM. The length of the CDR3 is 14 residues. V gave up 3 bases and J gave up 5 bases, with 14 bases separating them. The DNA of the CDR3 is TGTGCCAGCAGTTTCGTAGGAGGGGCCCACGAGCAGTACTTC. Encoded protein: CASSFVGGAHEQYF.